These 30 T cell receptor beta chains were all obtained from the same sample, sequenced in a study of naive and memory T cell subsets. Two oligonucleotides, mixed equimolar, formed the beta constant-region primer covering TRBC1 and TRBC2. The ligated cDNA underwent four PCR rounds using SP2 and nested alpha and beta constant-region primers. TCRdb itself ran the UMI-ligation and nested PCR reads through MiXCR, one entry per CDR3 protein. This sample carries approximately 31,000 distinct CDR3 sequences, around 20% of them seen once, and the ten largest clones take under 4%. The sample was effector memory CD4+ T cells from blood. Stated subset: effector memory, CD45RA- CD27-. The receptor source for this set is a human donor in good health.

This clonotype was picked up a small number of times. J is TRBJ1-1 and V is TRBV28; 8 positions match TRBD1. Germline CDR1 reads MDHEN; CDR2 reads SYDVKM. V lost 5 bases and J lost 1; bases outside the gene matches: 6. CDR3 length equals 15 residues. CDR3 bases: TGTGCCAGCAGTCCGTGGACAGGGAGGAACACTGAAGCTTTCTTT. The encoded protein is CASSPWTGRNTEAFF.

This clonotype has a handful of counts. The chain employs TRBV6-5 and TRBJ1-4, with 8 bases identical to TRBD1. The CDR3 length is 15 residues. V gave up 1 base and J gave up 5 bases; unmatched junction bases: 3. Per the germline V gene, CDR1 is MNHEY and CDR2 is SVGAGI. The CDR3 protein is CASSYFGQGNEKLFF. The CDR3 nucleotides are TGTGCCAGCAGTTACTTCGGACAGGGAAATGAAAAACTGTTTTTT.

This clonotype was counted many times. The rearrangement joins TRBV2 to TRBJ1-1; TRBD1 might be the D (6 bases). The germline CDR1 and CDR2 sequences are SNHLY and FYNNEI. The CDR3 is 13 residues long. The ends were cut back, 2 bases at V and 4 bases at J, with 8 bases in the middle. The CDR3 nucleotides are TGTGCCAGCAGTGAACGAGGGGGCACTGAAGCTTTCTTT. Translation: CASSERGGTEAFF.

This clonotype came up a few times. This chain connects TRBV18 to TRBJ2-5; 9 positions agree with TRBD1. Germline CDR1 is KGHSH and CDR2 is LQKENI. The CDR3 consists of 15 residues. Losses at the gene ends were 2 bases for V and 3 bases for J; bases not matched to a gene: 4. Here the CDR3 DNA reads TGTGCCAGCTCACCATACCGGACAGGGGAAGAGACCCAGTACTTC. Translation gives CASSPYRTGEETQYF.

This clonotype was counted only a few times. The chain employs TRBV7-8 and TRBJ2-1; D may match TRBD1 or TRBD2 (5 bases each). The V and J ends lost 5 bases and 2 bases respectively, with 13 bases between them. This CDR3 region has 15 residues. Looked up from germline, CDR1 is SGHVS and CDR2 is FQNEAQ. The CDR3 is CASSPPGPPYNEQFF. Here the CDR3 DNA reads TGTGCCAGCAGCCCACCGGGACCGCCCTACAATGAGCAGTTCTTC.

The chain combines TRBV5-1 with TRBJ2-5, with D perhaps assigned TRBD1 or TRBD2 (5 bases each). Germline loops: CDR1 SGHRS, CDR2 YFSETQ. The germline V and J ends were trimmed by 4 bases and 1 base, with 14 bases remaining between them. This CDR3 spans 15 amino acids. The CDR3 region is CASSTLGDPQETQYF. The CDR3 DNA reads TGCGCCAGCAGCACCCTGGGGGACCCCCAAGAGACCCAGTACTTC.

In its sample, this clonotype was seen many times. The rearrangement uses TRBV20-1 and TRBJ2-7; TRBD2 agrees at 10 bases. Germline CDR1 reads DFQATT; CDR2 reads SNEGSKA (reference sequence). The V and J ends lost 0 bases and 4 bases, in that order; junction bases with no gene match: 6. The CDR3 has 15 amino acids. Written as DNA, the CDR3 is TGCAGTGCTAGAGATGTTCTAGCGGGAGAGTACGAGCAGTACTTC. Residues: CSARDVLAGEYEQYF.

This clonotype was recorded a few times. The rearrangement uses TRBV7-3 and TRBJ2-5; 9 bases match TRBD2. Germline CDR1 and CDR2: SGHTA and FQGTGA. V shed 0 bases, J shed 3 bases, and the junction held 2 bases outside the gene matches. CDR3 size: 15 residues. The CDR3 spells CASSLTGGREETQYF. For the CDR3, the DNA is TGTGCCAGCAGCTTAACCGGCGGGAGGGAAGAGACCCAGTACTTC.

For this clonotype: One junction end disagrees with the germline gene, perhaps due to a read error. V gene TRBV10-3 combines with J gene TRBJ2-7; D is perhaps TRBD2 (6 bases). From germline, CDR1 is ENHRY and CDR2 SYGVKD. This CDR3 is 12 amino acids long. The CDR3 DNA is TGTACCATCAGTGAAGGAGGGGCCGAGCAGTACTTC. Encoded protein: CTISEGGAEQYF.

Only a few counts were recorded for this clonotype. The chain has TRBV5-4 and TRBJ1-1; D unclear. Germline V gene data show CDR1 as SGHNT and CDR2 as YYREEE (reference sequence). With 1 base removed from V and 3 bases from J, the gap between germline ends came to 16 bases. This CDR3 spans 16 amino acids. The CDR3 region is CASSLPLAGTDTEAFF. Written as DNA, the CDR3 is TGTGCCAGCAGCTTGCCCCTGGCAGGTACAGACACTGAAGCTTTCTTT.

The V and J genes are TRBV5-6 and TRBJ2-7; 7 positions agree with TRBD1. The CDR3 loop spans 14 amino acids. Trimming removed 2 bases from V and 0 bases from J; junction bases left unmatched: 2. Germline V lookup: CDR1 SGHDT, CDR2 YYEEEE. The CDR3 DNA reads TGTGCCAGCAGCTTACAGGGGCCCTCCTACGAGCAGTACTTC. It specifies CASSLQGPSYEQYF.

The CDR3 loop is CSARRGAGELFF. The CDR3 DNA reads as TGCAGTGCTAGAAGAGGGGCCGGGGAGCTGTTTTTT. The chain uses TRBV20-1 and TRBJ2-2; D could derive from TRBD1 or TRBD2 (5 bases each). The V end lost 2 bases, the J end lost 6 bases, and 7 bases lay between the germline ends. Germline V gene sequence: CDR1 DFQATT, CDR2 SNEGSKA (reference sequence). The CDR3 has 12 amino acids.

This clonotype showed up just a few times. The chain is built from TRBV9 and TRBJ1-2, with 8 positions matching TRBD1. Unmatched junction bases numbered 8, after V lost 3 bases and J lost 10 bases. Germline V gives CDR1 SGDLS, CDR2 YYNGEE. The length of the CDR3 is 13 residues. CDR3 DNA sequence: TGTGCCAGCAGCGAACCCGGGACAGGCCTCTACACCTTC. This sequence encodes CASSEPGTGLYTF. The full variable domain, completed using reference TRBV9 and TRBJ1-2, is DSGVTQTPKHLITATGQRVTLRCSPRSGDLSVYWYQQSLDQGLQFLIQYYNGEERAKGNILERFSAQQFPDLHSELNLSSLELGDSALYFCASSEPGTGLYTFGSGTRLTVV.

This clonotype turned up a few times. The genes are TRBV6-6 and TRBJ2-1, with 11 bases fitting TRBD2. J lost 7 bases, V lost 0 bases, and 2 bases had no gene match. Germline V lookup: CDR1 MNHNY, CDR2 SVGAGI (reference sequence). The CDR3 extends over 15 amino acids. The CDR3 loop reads CASSYSPSGRNEQFF. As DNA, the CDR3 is TGTGCCAGCAGTTACTCGCCTAGCGGGAGGAATGAGCAGTTCTTC.

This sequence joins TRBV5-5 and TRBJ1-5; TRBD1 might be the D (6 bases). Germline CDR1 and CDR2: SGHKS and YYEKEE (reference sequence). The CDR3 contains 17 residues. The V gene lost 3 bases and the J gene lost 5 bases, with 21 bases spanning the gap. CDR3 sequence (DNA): TGTGCCAGCAGCTCCGCTACAGGGATGGGCTGGGATCAGCCCCAGCATTTT. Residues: CASSSATGMGWDQPQHF.

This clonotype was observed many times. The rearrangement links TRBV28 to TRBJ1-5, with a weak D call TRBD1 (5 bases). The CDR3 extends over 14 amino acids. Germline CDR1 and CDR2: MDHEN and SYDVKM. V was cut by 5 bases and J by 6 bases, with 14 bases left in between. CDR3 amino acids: CASSRTQGGQPQHF. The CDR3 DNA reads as TGTGCCAGCAGTCGAACGCAGGGTGGTCAGCCCCAGCATTTT.

CDR3 coding DNA: TGTGCCGGAGGGACAGGGTACGCAGAGACCCAGTACTTC. Amino acid sequence: CAGGTGYAETQYF. The chain has TRBV2 and TRBJ2-5, with TRBD1 matching 9 bases. V dropped 11 bases and J dropped 4; count of bases not matched to a gene: 8. Germline CDR1 is SNHLY and CDR2 is FYNNEI. CDR3 size: 13 residues.

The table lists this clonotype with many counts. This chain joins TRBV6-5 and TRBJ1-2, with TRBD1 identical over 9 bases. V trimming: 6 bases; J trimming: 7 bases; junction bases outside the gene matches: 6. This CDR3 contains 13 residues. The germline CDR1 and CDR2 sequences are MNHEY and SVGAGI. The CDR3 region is CASRRTGESGYTF. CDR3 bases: TGTGCCAGCAGACGGACAGGGGAGAGTGGCTACACCTTC.

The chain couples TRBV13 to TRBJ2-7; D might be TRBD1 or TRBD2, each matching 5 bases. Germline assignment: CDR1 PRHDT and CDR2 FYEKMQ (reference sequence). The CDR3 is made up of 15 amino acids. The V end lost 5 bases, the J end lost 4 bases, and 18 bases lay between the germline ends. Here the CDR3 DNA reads TGTGCCAGCAGCCCCGGGACCAGTGCGATATACGAGCAGTACTTC. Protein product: CASSPGTSAIYEQYF.

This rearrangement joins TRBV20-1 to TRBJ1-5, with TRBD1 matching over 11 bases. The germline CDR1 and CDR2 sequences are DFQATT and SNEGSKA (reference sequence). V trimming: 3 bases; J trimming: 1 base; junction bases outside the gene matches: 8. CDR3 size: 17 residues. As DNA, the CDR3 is TGCAGTGCTAGGGACAGGGGGCTCCCAGAGAGCAATCAGCCCCAGCATTTT. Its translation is CSARDRGLPESNQPQHF.

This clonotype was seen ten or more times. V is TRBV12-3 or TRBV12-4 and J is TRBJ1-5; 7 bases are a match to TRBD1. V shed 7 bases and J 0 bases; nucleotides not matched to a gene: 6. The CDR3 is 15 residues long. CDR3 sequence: CASTLTGNSNQPQHF. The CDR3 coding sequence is TGTGCCAGCACCCTGACAGGGAATAGCAATCAGCCCCAGCATTTT.

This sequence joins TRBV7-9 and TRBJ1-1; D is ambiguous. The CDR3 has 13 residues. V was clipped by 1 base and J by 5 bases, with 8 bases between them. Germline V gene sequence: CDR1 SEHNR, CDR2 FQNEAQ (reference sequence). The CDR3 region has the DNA TGTGCCAGCAGCTTAGACGGTGGAACTGAAGCTTTCTTT. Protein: CASSLDGGTEAFF.

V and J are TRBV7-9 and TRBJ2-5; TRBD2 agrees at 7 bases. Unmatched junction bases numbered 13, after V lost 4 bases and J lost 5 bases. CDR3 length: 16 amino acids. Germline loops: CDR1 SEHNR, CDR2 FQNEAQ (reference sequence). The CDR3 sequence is CASSSYFAGADETQYF. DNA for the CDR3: TGTGCCAGCAGCTCCTATTTTGCGGGAGCGGATGAGACCCAGTACTTC.

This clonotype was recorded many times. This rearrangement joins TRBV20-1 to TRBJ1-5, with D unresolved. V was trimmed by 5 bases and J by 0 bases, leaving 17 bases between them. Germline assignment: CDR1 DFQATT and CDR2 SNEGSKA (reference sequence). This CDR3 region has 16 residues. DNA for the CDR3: TGCAGTGCTGCCGGGCTCCAACCCCTTAGCAATCAGCCCCAGCATTTT. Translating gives CSAAGLQPLSNQPQHF.

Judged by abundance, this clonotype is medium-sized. Written as DNA, the CDR3 is TGTGCCAGCACCCACAGACTGAACACTGAAGCTTTCTTT. This encodes CASTHRLNTEAFF. The chain couples TRBV6-5 to TRBJ1-1; D is unclear. The germline V and J ends were trimmed by 7 bases and 0 bases, with 9 bases remaining between them. CDR1 MNHEY and CDR2 SVGAGI come from the germline V gene. The CDR3 sequence is 13 residues long.

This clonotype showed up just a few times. The CDR3 is CASSLVGGSMGTDTQYF. Here the CDR3 DNA reads TGCGCCAGCAGCTTGGTCGGGGGTAGCATGGGCACAGATACGCAGTATTTT. The rearrangement uses TRBV5-1 and TRBJ2-3; the D gene is possibly TRBD2 (6 bases). CDR1 and CDR2 from the germline V gene are SGHRS and YFSETQ. This CDR3 comprises 17 residues. The V end was cut by 0 bases, the J end by 1 base, with 15 bases between.

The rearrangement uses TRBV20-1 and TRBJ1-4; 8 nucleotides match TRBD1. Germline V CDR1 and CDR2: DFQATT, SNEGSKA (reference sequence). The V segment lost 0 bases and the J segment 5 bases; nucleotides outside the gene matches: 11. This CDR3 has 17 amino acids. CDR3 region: CSARDQFRGRPNEKLFF. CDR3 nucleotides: TGCAGTGCTAGAGATCAGTTCAGGGGGCGCCCAAATGAAAAACTGTTTTTT.

CDR3 sequence reads: CASSLNGGNYGYTF. The CDR3 bases are TGTGCCAGCAGCTTAAACGGGGGAAACTATGGCTACACCTTC. The chain uses TRBV11-2 and TRBJ1-2; D may be TRBD1 (5 bases). The V gene's germline CDR1 is SGHAT and CDR2 FQNNGV. Deletions cut 2 bases from V and 2 bases from J, with 9 bases between. This CDR3 is built from 14 residues.

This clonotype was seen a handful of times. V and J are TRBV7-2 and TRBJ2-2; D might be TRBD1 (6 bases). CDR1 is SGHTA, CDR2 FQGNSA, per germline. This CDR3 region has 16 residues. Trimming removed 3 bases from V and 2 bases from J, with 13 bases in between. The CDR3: CASSFSGVLNTGELFF. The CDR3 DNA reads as TGTGCCAGCAGCTTCTCAGGGGTCCTAAACACCGGGGAGCTGTTTTTT.

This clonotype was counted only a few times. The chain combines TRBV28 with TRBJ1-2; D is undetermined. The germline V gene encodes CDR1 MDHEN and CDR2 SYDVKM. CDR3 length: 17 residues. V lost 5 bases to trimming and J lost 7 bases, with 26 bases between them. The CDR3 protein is CASSVKVFWGLALGYTF. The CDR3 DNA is TGTGCCAGCAGTGTAAAGGTTTTTTGGGGTCTCGCCCTTGGCTACACCTTC.